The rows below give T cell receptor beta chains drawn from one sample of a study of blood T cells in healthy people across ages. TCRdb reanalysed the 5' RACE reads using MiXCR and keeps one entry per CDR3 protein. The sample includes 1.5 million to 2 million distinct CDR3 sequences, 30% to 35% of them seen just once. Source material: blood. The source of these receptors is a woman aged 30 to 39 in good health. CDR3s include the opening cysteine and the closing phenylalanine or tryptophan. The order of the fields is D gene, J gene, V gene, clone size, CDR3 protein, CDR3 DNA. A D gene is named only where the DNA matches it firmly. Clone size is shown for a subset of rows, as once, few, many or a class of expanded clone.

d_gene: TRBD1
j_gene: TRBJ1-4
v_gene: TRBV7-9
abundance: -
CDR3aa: CASSFSDRANEKLFF
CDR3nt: TGTGCCAGCAGCTTTTCCGACAGGGCTAATGAAAAACTGTTTTTT

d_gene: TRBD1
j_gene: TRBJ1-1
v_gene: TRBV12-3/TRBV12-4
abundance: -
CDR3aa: CASSPRQGGETEAFF
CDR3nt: TGTGCCAGCAGTCCCCGACAGGGAGGAGAAACTGAAGCTTTCTTT

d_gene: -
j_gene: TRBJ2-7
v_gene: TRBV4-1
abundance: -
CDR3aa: CASSHSELAGTYEQYF
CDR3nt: TGCGCCAGCAGCCACTCGGAACTAGCAGGGACCTACGAGCAGTACTTC

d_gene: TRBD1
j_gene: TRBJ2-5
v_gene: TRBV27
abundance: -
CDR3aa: CASSLSTGKETQYF
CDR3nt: TGTGCCAGCAGTTTATCGACAGGGAAAGAGACCCAGTACTTC

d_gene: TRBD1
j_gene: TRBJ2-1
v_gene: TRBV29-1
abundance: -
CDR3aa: CSVAPGQGYNEQFF
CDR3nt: TGCAGCGTTGCGCCGGGACAGGGATACAATGAGCAGTTCTTC

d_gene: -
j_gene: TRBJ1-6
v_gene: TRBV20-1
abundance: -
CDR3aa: CSAMRTDNSPLHF
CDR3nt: TGCAGTGCTATGAGGACAGACAATTCACCCCTCCACTTT

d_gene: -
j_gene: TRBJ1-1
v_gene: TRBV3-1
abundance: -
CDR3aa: CASRPGTTLEAFF
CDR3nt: TGTGCCAGCAGGCCCGGGACAACCTTAGAAGCTTTCTTT

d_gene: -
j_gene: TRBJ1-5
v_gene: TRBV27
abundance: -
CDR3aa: CASSPSAGDSNQPQHF
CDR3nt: TGTGCCAGCAGTCCCTCAGCGGGGGATAGCAATCAGCCCCAGCATTTT

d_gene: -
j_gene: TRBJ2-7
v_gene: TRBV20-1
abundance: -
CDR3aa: CSARAPMTHTRSYEQYF
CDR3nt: TGCAGTGCTAGAGCACCCATGACTCACACGAGGTCCTACGAGCAGTACTTC

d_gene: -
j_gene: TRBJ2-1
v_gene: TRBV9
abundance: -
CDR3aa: CASSTMVNPSYNEQFF
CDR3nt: TGTGCCAGCAGCACTATGGTCAACCCGTCCTACAATGAGCAGTTCTTC

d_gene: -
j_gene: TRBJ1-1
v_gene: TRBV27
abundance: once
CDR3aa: CASSAGHTSNTEAFF
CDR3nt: TGTGCCAGCAGTGCGGGCCATACATCGAACACTGAAGCTTTCTTT

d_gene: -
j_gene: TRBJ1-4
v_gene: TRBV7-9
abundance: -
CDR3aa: CASSLGSGNRPNEKLFF
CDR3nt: TGTGCCAGCAGCTTAGGATCGGGGAATCGACCTAATGAAAAACTGTTTTTT

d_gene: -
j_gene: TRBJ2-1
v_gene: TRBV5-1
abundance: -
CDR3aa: CASKKETSYNEQFF
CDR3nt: TGCGCCAGTAAAAAGGAGACCTCCTACAATGAGCAGTTCTTC

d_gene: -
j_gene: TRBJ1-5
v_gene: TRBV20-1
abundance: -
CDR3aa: CSASSQGLDQPQHF
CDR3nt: TGCAGTGCTAGTTCACAGGGACTGGATCAGCCCCAGCATTTT

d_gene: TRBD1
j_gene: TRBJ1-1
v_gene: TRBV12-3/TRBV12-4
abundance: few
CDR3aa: CASNDRGTEAFF
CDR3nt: TGTGCCAGCAACGACAGGGGAACTGAAGCTTTCTTT

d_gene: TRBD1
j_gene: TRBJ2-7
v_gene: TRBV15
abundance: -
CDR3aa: CTTSRDHAGGSYEQYF
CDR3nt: TGTACCACCAGCAGAGATCATGCAGGGGGCTCTTACGAGCAGTACTTC

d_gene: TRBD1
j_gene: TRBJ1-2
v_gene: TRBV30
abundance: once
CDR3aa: CAWRTGGNYGYTF
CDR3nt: TGTGCCTGGCGGACAGGGGGCAACTATGGCTACACCTTC

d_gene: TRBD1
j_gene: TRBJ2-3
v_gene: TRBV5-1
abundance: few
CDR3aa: CASSSGQGLDTQYF
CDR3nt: TGCGCCAGCAGCTCGGGACAGGGGTTGGATACGCAGTATTTT

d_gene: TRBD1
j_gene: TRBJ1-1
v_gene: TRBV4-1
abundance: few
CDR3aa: CASSPGQGNEAFF
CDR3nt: TGCGCCAGCAGCCCCGGACAGGGGAATGAAGCTTTCTTT

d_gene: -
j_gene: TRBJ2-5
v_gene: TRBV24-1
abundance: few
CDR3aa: CATSDILGMGETQYF
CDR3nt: TGTGCCACCAGTGACATTCTGGGGATGGGGGAGACCCAGTACTTC

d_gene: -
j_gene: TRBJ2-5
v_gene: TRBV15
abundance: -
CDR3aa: CATSGDSATEETQYF
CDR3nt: TGTGCCACCAGCGGAGATAGTGCGACAGAAGAGACCCAGTACTTC

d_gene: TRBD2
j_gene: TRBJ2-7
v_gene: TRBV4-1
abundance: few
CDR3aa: CASSQVLAAYEQYF
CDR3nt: TGCGCCAGCAGCCAAGTACTAGCGGCCTACGAGCAGTACTTC

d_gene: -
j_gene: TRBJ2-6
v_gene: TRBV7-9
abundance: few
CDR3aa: CASSLVSPRAGANVLTF
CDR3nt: TGTGCCAGCAGCTTAGTGTCCCCCAGGGCTGGGGCCAACGTCCTGACTTTC

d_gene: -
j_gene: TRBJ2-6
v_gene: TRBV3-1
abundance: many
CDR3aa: CASSQDWVPGKSSSGANVLTF
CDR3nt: TGTGCCAGCAGCCAAGATTGGGTGCCAGGCAAAAGTAGCTCTGGGGCCAACGTCCTGACTTTC

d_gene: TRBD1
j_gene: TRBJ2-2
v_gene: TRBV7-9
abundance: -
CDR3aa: CASYRDRVHGELFF
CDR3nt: TGTGCCAGTTACCGGGACAGGGTTCACGGGGAGCTGTTTTTT

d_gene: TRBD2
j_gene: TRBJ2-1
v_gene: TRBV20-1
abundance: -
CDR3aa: CSARDDGLGSYNEQFF
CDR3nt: TGCAGTGCTAGAGATGACGGACTAGGCTCCTACAATGAGCAGTTCTTC

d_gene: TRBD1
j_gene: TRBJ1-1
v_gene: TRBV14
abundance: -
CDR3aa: CASSFRRGQGGNTEAFF
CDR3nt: TGTGCCAGCAGCTTTCGCCGAGGACAGGGGGGAAACACTGAAGCTTTCTTT

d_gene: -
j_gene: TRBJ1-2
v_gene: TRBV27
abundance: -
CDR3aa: CASSLVPGTAPNYGYTF
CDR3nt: TGTGCCAGCAGTTTAGTCCCCGGGACGGCTCCTAACTATGGCTACACCTTC

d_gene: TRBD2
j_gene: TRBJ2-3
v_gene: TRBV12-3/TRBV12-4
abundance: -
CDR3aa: CASSFSGKVDTQYF
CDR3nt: TGTGCCAGCAGTTTTAGCGGGAAAGTAGATACGCAGTATTTT

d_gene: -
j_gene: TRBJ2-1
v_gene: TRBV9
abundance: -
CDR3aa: CASAASGANEQFF
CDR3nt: TGTGCCAGCGCCGCGTCGGGAGCTAATGAGCAGTTCTTC

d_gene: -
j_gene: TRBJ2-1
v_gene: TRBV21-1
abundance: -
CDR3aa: CASRRSLAGGYNEQFF
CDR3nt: TGTGCCAGCAGACGCTCTCTAGCGGGGGGCTACAATGAGCAGTTCTTC

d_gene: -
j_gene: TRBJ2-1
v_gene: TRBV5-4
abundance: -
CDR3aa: CASTPNPREASNEQFF
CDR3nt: TGTGCCAGCACCCCTAACCCTCGCGAGGCCTCCAATGAGCAGTTCTTC

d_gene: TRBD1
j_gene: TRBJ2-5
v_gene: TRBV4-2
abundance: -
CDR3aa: CASSQDLMGQGDLGTQYF
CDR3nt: TGTGCCAGCAGCCAAGATTTAATGGGACAGGGCGATCTCGGGACCCAGTACTTC

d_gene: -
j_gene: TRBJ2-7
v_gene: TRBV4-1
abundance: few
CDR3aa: CASSQERTGRVYF
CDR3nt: TGCGCCAGCAGCCAAGAGCGGACGGGACGAGTGTACTTC

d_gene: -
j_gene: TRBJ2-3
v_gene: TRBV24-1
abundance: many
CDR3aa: CATSDATSDTQYF
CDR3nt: TGTGCCACCAGTGATGCCACGTCGGATACGCAGTATTTT

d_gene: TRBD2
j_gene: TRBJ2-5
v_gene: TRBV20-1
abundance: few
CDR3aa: CSAILRGFSETQYF
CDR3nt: TGCAGTGCTATTCTGCGGGGGTTCTCTGAGACCCAGTACTTC

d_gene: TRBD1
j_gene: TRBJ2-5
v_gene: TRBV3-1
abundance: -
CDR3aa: CASSQALPGGETQYF
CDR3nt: TGTGCCAGCAGCCAAGCGCTCCCAGGGGGAGAGACCCAGTACTTC

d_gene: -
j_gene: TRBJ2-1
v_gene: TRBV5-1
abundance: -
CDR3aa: CASGPAVESSYNEQFF
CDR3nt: TGCGCCAGCGGCCCAGCGGTTGAAAGCTCCTACAATGAGCAGTTCTTC

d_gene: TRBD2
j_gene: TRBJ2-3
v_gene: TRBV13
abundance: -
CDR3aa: CASSLVKGTSGTDTQYF
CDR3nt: TGTGCCAGCAGCTTAGTCAAAGGGACTAGCGGCACAGATACGCAGTATTTT

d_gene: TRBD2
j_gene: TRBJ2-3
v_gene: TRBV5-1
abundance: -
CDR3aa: CASSLVTSGSRTDTQYF
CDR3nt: TGCGCCAGCAGCTTGGTGACTAGCGGGAGTCGCACAGATACGCAGTATTTT

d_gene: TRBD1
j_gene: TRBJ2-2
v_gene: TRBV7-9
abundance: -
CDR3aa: CPGGGGQGDTGELFF
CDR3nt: TGTCCCGGCGGAGGAGGACAGGGAGACACCGGGGAGCTGTTTTTT

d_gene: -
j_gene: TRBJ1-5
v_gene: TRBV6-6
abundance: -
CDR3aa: CASSYSGTRNSNQPQHF
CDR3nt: TGTGCCAGCAGTTACTCTGGGACCCGAAATAGCAATCAGCCCCAGCATTTT

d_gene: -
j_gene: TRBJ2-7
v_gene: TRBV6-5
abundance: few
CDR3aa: CASSPGGGSCEQYF
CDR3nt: TGTGCCAGCAGCCCGGGAGGGGGCTCCTGCGAGCAGTACTTC

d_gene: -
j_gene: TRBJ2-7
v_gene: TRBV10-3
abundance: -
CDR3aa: CVISPDGESKQYF
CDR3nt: TGTGTCATCAGCCCTGATGGGGAGAGCAAGCAGTACTTC

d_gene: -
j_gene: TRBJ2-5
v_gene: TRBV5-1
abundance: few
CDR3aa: CASSLEDWGREQYF
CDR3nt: TGCGCCAGCAGCTTGGAGGACTGGGGTAGAGAGCAGTACTTC